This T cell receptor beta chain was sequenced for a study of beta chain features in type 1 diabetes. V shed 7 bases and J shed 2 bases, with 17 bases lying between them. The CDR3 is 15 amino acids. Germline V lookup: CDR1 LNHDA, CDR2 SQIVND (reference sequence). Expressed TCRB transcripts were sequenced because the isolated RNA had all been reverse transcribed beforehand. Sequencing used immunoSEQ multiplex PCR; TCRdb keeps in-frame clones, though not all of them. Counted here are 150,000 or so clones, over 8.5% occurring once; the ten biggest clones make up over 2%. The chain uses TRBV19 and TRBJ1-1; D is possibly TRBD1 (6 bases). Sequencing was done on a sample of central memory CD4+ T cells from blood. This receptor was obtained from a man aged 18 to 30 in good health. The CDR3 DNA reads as TGTGCCAGTATCCCCCGGACAGCCGCTAACACTGAAGCTTTCTTT. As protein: CASIPRTAANTEAFF.